This entry lists 32 T cell receptor beta chains sequenced from one sample in a study of T cells in Graves' hyperthyroidism and ophthalmopathy. The investigators amplified TCR beta CDR3 regions from RNA transcripts. RT-PCR in the first round (using the HTBI primer set) targeted the TCR CDR3. TCRdb reprocessed the multiplex PCR reads via MiXCR and lists one record per CDR3 protein. The sample lists approximately 610,000 distinct CDR3 sequences; approximately 16% were seen once. The material sequenced was blood. The origin of the receptors is a woman aged 18-29 years with Graves' hyperthyroidism.

In its sample, this clonotype was seen once. The gene calls are TRBV5-6 and TRBJ2-7; TRBD2 might be the D (5 bases). V lost 4 bases and J 6 bases, leaving 11 bases between the germline ends. The CDR3 has 12 residues. The germline gives CDR1 SGHDT, CDR2 YYEEEE. CDR3 sequence (DNA): TGTGCCAGCAGCCGGGTCGGGGTCGAGCAGTACTTC. It codes for CASSRVGVEQYF.

The sample holds many counts of this clonotype. This chain's CDR3 is CASSPNGQSNTEAFF. The CDR3 DNA reads as TGTGCCAGCAGCCCAAATGGACAGAGCAACACTGAAGCTTTCTTT. The chain combines TRBV27 with TRBJ1-1, with a possible D match to TRBD1 (6 bases). This CDR3 is built from 15 residues. Looked up from germline, CDR1 is MNHEY and CDR2 is SMNVEV (reference sequence). Trimming stripped 6 bases from V and 2 bases from J, with 16 bases between.

This clonotype was recorded a few times. The CDR3 nucleotides are TGTGCCAGCAGTGAATCGCAGGTTGTCAATGGCTACACCTTC. This translates into CASSESQVVNGYTF. The chain links TRBV25-1 to TRBJ1-2; D ambiguous. The V gene lost 1 base and the J gene lost 6 bases, with 12 bases spanning the gap. Per germline, CDR1 MGHDK and CDR2 SYGVNS. This CDR3 is built from 14 residues.

With respect to this clonotype: A much more abundant neighbour one base away suggests this may be a read error. The chain links TRBV2 to TRBJ1-5; TRBD1 agrees at 8 bases. The CDR3 consists of 19 residues. The germline V gene has CDR1 SNHLY and CDR2 FYNNEI. The CDR3 here is CVSGTGRRGPEESHQPQHF. DNA of the CDR3: TGTGTCAGCGGGACAGGCCGGAGGGGTCCGGAGGAGTCACATCAGCCCCAGCATTTT.

The genes are TRBV7-9 and TRBJ1-2, with D unresolved. Trimming shortened V by 1 base and J by 4 bases, and 16 bases separated the two germline ends. The CDR3 has 16 amino acids. Germline CDR1 and CDR2: SEHNR and FQNEAQ (reference sequence). The CDR3 region is CASSLGAVGSSYGYTF. The CDR3 DNA is TGTGCCAGCAGCTTAGGAGCGGTGGGCAGCTCCTATGGCTACACCTTC.

This clonotype was seen at least ten times. V gene TRBV28 combines with J gene TRBJ2-1, with TRBD2 matching 11 bases. The CDR3 totals 19 residues. Germline CDR1 and CDR2: MDHEN and SYDVKM. V trimming: 2 bases; J trimming: 5 bases; junction bases outside the gene matches: 14. CDR3 DNA: TGTGCCAGCAGTTTAGCCTTCCTCCGACTAGCGGGACAGAACAATGAGCAGTTCTTC. This translates into CASSLAFLRLAGQNNEQFF.

This clonotype appeared once. One junction end disagrees with the germline gene, perhaps due to a read error. The chain recombines TRBV5-1 with TRBJ1-6; D possibly corresponds to TRBD1 (6 bases). The germline V gene has CDR1 SGHRS and CDR2 YFSETQ. This CDR3 contains 16 residues. The CDR3 sequence is CASSLERTASNSPRHF. CDR3 in DNA: TGCGCCAGCAGCTTGGAGCGGACAGCGTCGAATTCACCCCGCCACTTT.

This clonotype has at least ten counts. The rearrangement links TRBV7-8 to TRBJ2-7, with TRBD2 matching 7 bases. This CDR3 spans 13 amino acids. Germline values: CDR1 SGHVS, CDR2 FQNEAQ. The V and J ends lost 4 bases and 7 bases, in that order; junction bases with no gene match: 7. In DNA form, the CDR3 reads TGTGCCAGCAGCTCCTCGACTAGCCTAGAGCAGTACTTC. This gives the protein CASSSSTSLEQYF.

On this clonotype: A much larger clone is a single base away; this may be a read error. The J gene is TRBJ2-7, the V gene TRBV6-1, with 7 bases lining up with TRBD1. The ends lost 6 bases at V and 1 base at J; junction bases unmatched: 3. The CDR3 is 13 residues long. Looked up from germline, CDR1 is MNHNS and CDR2 is SASEGT. CDR3 amino acids: CASRETGSYEQYF. CDR3 in DNA: TGTGCCAGCAGGGAGACAGGGTCCTACGAGCAGTACTTC.

V and J are TRBV9 and TRBJ2-1, with 7 bases fitting TRBD1. With 3 bases clipped from V and 14 bases from J, the junction kept 8 bases outside the gene matches. The CDR3 length is 12 residues. The germline V gene has CDR1 SGDLS and CDR2 YYNGEE. CDR3 coding DNA: TGTGCCAGCAGCGACGGAGACAGGGTAAAGTTCTTC. Its protein product is CASSDGDRVKFF.

This clonotype showed up many times. The chain uses TRBV30 and TRBJ1-2, with 8 bases aligning to TRBD1. Germline assignment: CDR1 GTSNPN and CDR2 SVGIG (reference sequence). This CDR3 region has 14 residues. J was trimmed by 6 bases and V by 3 bases; bases with no gene match: 9. CDR3 sequence reads: CAWSGGTGRNGYTF. DNA for the CDR3: TGTGCCTGGAGCGGAGGGACAGGCCGGAATGGCTACACCTTC.

This clonotype was observed a handful of times. The rearrangement uses TRBV19 and TRBJ2-1; 8 nucleotides align to TRBD1. CDR3 size: 15 residues. Germline assignment: CDR1 LNHDA and CDR2 SQIVND (reference sequence). The V gene end was trimmed by 8 bases and the J gene end by 0 bases; junction bases not matched to a gene: 6. Here the CDR3 DNA reads TGTGCCAGTCAAAACAGGGGGAGCTCCTACAATGAGCAGTTCTTC. Translating it yields CASQNRGSSYNEQFF.

This clonotype was counted many times. This sequence joins TRBV11-2 and TRBJ2-5; D might be TRBD2 (7 bases). V lost 5 bases, J lost 4 bases, and 17 bases lay in between. There are 15 residues in the CDR3. In germline, CDR1 is SGHAT, CDR2 FQNNGV. CDR3 bases: TGTGCCAGCAGCCCGCAAGGGGGGGCCGGAGAGACCCAGTACTTC. This gives the protein CASSPQGGAGETQYF.

In its sample, this clonotype was seen a few times. The chain couples TRBV2 to TRBJ1-1; a possible D gene is TRBD1 (5 bases). From germline, CDR1 is SNHLY and CDR2 FYNNEI. Trimming shortened V by 0 bases and J by 4 bases, and 9 bases separated the two germline ends. The CDR3 covers 14 residues. This chain's CDR3 is CASSEAGVGTEAFF. CDR3 nucleotide sequence: TGTGCCAGCAGTGAAGCAGGGGTGGGCACTGAAGCTTTCTTT.

This clonotype was seen a few times. The chain links TRBV28 to TRBJ2-2; the D gene is possibly TRBD2 (6 bases). CDR1 is MDHEN, CDR2 SYDVKM, per germline. Trimming took off 10 bases at V and 2 bases at J, with 8 bases between the two ends. The length of the CDR3 is 12 residues. In DNA form, the CDR3 reads TGTGCCACCACTAGCAACACCGGGGAGCTGTTTTTT. Translated, it gives CATTSNTGELFF.

This clonotype was counted a single time. V and J are TRBV29-1 and TRBJ2-5, with D unclear. CDR3 length: 12 amino acids. From germline, CDR1 is SQVTM and CDR2 ANQGSEA. Deletions cut 4 bases from V and 1 base from J, with 7 bases between. CDR3 in DNA: TGCAGCGTTGTTGAGCTCCAAGAGACCCAGTACTTC. It codes for CSVVELQETQYF.

The CDR3 nucleotides are TGCGCCAGCAGCCAAGATACGGGACTAGGCACAGATACGCAGTATTTT. Its protein is CASSQDTGLGTDTQYF. The rearrangement uses TRBV4-1 and TRBJ2-3, with TRBD2 identical over 8 bases. CDR3 length: 16 amino acids. The germline gives CDR1 MGHRA, CDR2 YSYEKL. After removal of 0 bases from V and 1 base from J, the junction contained 3 bases not matched to a gene.

This rearrangement joins TRBV2 to TRBJ1-1; possibly TRBD1 for D (5 bases). This CDR3 is 11 amino acids long. The V gene lost 8 bases and the J gene lost 10 bases, with 14 bases spanning the gap. The germline CDR1 and CDR2 sequences are SNHLY and FYNNEI. The CDR3 protein is CASSARGVAFF. CDR3 nucleotides: TGTGCCAGCTCAGCCCGGGGGGTAGCTTTCTTT.

As to this clonotype: A clone one base away is much larger, so this may be a read error. This chain connects TRBV20-1 to TRBJ2-7, with D perhaps given as TRBD1 or TRBD2 (5 bases each). The CDR3 totals 15 residues. Germline loops: CDR1 DFQATT, CDR2 SNEGSKA (reference sequence). As DNA, the CDR3 is TGCAGTGCTTCGTCCCCACGGGGCCGTTCCTACGAGCGGTACTTC. It is translated as CSASSPRGRSYERYF.

This clonotype was detected many times. CDR3 in DNA: TGCAGTGCCCGGACAGGGAGTAACACTGAAGCTTTCTTT. Translating it yields CSARTGSNTEAFF. The chain recombines TRBV20-1 with TRBJ1-1; 8 bases are a match to TRBD1. CDR1 and CDR2 (germline): DFQATT, SNEGSKA (reference sequence). The CDR3 is 13 amino acids. V lost 6 bases, J lost 2 bases, and 5 bases stayed unmatched.

Only a few counts were recorded for this clonotype. The chain joins TRBV27 to TRBJ2-1, with TRBD1 identical over 9 bases. The CDR3 loop spans 17 amino acids. CDR1 and CDR2 (germline): MNHEY, SMNVEV (reference sequence). V was clipped by 5 bases and J by 8 bases; unmatched bases: 16. The CDR3 is CASSPLTGGLGGHEQFF. For the CDR3, the DNA is TGTGCCAGCAGTCCCCTGACAGGGGGGCTGGGGGGCCATGAGCAGTTCTTC.

This clonotype showed up just a few times. V gene TRBV10-3 combines with J gene TRBJ2-2; D not certain. Trimming removed 0 bases from V and 1 base from J, with 6 bases in between. Germline V gives CDR1 ENHRY, CDR2 SYGVKD. The CDR3 is 15 amino acids. The CDR3 here is CAISESRGNTGELFF. The CDR3 DNA reads as TGTGCCATCAGTGAGTCGAGAGGGAACACCGGGGAGCTGTTTTTT.

This clonotype was recorded at least ten times. The chain has TRBV19 and TRBJ1-1; 7 bases fit TRBD1. Trimming took 10 bases from V and 4 from J; bases not matched to a gene: 12. The CDR3 loop spans 14 amino acids. The germline CDR1 and CDR2 sequences are LNHDA and SQIVND (reference sequence). CDR3 sequence (DNA): TGTGCCACTACGTCCGACAGGGAGGGCACTGAAGCTTTCTTT. As protein: CATTSDREGTEAFF.

Ten or more counts support this clonotype. This rearrangement joins TRBV7-9 to TRBJ2-1; D possibly corresponds to TRBD2 (6 bases). From germline, CDR1 is SEHNR and CDR2 FQNEAQ (reference sequence). CDR3 size: 15 residues. V was cut by 7 bases and J by 4 bases, with 17 bases left in between. CDR3 in DNA: TGTGCCAGCAAGATTTCGCGCCTAGCGTACAATGAGCAGTTCTTC. Residues: CASKISRLAYNEQFF.

The chain couples TRBV4-1 to TRBJ1-3; 9 nucleotides align to TRBD1. Germline V gene sequence: CDR1 MGHRA, CDR2 YSYEKL. Trimming at V came to 8 bases and at J to 1 base, leaving 15 bases not matched to a gene. The CDR3 length is 18 residues. This chain's CDR3 is CASGEDRGLVGSGNTIYF. DNA of the CDR3: TGCGCCAGCGGTGAGGACAGGGGATTAGTGGGTTCTGGAAACACCATATATTTT.

This clonotype was seen a few times. The rearrangement joins TRBV7-9 to TRBJ2-1; the D gene is possibly TRBD2 (5 bases). The CDR3 length is 15 residues. Trimming took 2 bases from V and 9 from J, leaving 17 bases between them. The germline gives CDR1 SEHNR, CDR2 FQNEAQ (reference sequence). In DNA, the CDR3 is TGTGCCAGCAGCTTATCTCTATCGCTAGCTGGTGAGCAGTTCTTC. Its protein is CASSLSLSLAGEQFF.

The CDR3 protein is CASSLDPGGFDNSPLHF. The CDR3 DNA sequence: TGCGCCAGCAGCTTGGACCCAGGGGGCTTTGATAATTCACCCCTCCACTTT. V is TRBV5-1 and J is TRBJ1-6; TRBD1 agrees at 8 bases. The CDR3 runs 17 residues. Looked up from germline, CDR1 is SGHRS and CDR2 is YFSETQ. V dropped 0 bases and J dropped 5; count of bases not matched to a gene: 7.

This chain connects TRBV10-3 to TRBJ1-6; 9 positions match TRBD1. This CDR3 has 14 amino acids. Germline V gene sequence: CDR1 ENHRY, CDR2 SYGVKD. V shed 7 bases and J 6 bases; nucleotides not matched to a gene: 4. The CDR3 is CAIKPTGGNSPLHF. Here the CDR3 DNA reads TGTGCCATCAAACCGACAGGGGGTAATTCACCCCTCCACTTT.

The count of this clonotype is one. The rearrangement uses TRBV9 and TRBJ1-2; D is undetermined. In germline, CDR1 is SGDLS, CDR2 YYNGEE. V lost 0 bases to trimming and J lost 0 bases, with 15 bases between them. This CDR3 is 17 amino acids long. The CDR3, as DNA: TGTGCCAGCAGCGTAGGAGGGTCGGTCAGATCTAACTATGGCTACACCTTC. The encoded protein is CASSVGGSVRSNYGYTF.

This clonotype was recorded many times. The chain links TRBV24-1 to TRBJ2-1; D may match TRBD1 or TRBD2 (5 bases each). This CDR3 is built from 16 residues. Germline CDR1 KGHDR, CDR2 SFDVKD. The V end lost 4 bases, the J end lost 5 bases, and 17 bases lay between the germline ends. The CDR3 is CATSDYTRGPNNEQFF. CDR3 sequence (DNA): TGTGCCACCAGTGACTATACCCGGGGCCCCAACAATGAGCAGTTCTTC.

CDR3 protein: CASSELDRLGDTQYF. The CDR3 DNA follows: TGTGCCAGCAGTGAACTGGACAGATTAGGGGATACGCAGTATTTT. This chain joins TRBV6-1 and TRBJ2-3, with D possibly TRBD1 on 6 matching bases. The CDR3 has 15 residues. Trimming cost V 2 bases and J 6 bases, with 15 bases left between them. Germline lookup yields CDR1 MNHNS and CDR2 SASEGT.

V usage is TRBV27 and J usage is TRBJ1-2; possibly TRBD1 for D (6 bases). The CDR3 sequence is 13 residues long. Germline V lookup: CDR1 MNHEY, CDR2 SMNVEV (reference sequence). Trimming shortened V by 5 bases and J by 4 bases, and 11 bases separated the two germline ends. The DNA for the CDR3 is TGTGCCAGCAGTAGCCGACAGGCCTATGGCTACACCTTC. Amino acids: CASSSRQAYGYTF.